Listed here are 17 T cell receptor beta chains from one sample, sequenced in a study of spatial heterogeneity in lung cancer. Noted time point: sample taken at primary tumor resection. TCRdb processed the 5' RACE reads anew with MiXCR; each CDR3 protein has one entry. The data contain fewer than 6,500 distinct CDR3 sequences, 13% of them singletons. The input for sequencing was normal lung tissue next to the tumor, taken at surgery. Receptor source: a female donor with early-stage non-small cell lung cancer.

CDR3 in amino acids: CSARAPVRDRPNSPLHF. The CDR3 DNA reads as TGCAGTGCTAGAGCCCCTGTACGAGACCGGCCGAATTCACCCCTCCACTTT. This chain links TRBV20-1 with TRBJ1-6; D call uncertain. CDR1 is DFQATT and CDR2 is SNEGSKA in the germline V gene (reference sequence). The V gene lost 1 base and the J gene lost 7 bases, with 20 bases spanning the gap. CDR3 size: 17 residues.

This clonotype was counted once. The chain has TRBV10-3 and TRBJ1-1; D perhaps matches TRBD1 (6 bases). V was cut by 0 bases and J by 4 bases, with 9 bases left in between. This CDR3 contains 14 residues. Per the germline V gene, CDR1 is ENHRY and CDR2 is SYGVKD. The CDR3 sequence: CAISESEGGTEAFF. As DNA, the CDR3 is TGTGCCATCAGTGAGTCAGAGGGGGGCACTGAAGCTTTCTTT.

This clonotype was seen at least ten times. CDR3 sequence: CASSASGGVADTQYF. Here the CDR3 DNA reads TGTGCCAGCAGCGCTAGCGGGGGGGTCGCAGATACGCAGTATTTT. The chain links TRBV9 to TRBJ2-3, with 12 nucleotides matching TRBD2. J gave up 4 bases and V 3 bases, and 3 bases lay outside the gene matches. The germline V gene encodes CDR1 SGDLS and CDR2 YYNGEE. This CDR3 spans 15 amino acids. Complete variable domain (other parts from reference TRBV9 and TRBJ2-3): DSGVTQTPKHLITATGQRVTLRCSPRSGDLSVYWYQQSLDQGLQFLIQYYNGEERAKGNILERFSAQQFPDLHSELNLSSLELGDSALYFCASSASGGVADTQYFGPGTRLTVL.

This clonotype was detected ten times or more. CDR3 protein: CASSDTGPSTDTQYF. CDR3 coding DNA: TGTGCCAGCAGTGACACGGGGCCGAGCACAGATACGCAGTATTTT. This sequence joins TRBV25-1 and TRBJ2-3, with D possibly being TRBD1 or TRBD2 (5 bases each). Germline CDR1 and CDR2: MGHDK and SYGVNS. The CDR3 runs to 15 residues. Between the trimmed V and J ends, which lost 3 bases and 0 bases, there was a span of 10 bases.

The rearrangement joins TRBV10-3 to TRBJ2-5; no firm D call. V dropped 5 bases and J dropped 5 bases, with 15 bases sitting between them. The germline gives CDR1 ENHRY, CDR2 SYGVKD. CDR3 length: 14 residues. CDR3 DNA sequence: TGTGCCATCAGTCTCGGTCAGTCATGGGAGACCCAGTACTTC. As protein: CAISLGQSWETQYF.

This clonotype was found many times. The chain employs TRBV6-6 and TRBJ1-1, with 7 nucleotides matching TRBD1. Germline-derived CDR1 and CDR2 are MNHNY and SVGAGI (reference sequence). This CDR3 region has 16 residues. With 2 bases clipped from V and 1 base from J, the junction kept 7 bases outside the gene matches. CDR3 region: CASSYGEHRGNTEAFF. The CDR3, as DNA: TGTGCCAGCAGTTACGGTGAACACAGGGGGAACACTGAAGCTTTCTTT.

The chain joins TRBV6-6 to TRBJ1-2; D is uncertain. V lost 2 bases to trimming and J lost 2 bases, with 9 bases between them. The germline gives CDR1 MNHNY, CDR2 SVGAGI (reference sequence). The CDR3 length is 14 residues. The CDR3 here is CASSYRERNYGYTF. CDR3 DNA: TGTGCCAGCAGTTACCGGGAGCGCAACTATGGCTACACCTTC.

This clonotype was counted ten times or more. The genes are TRBV18 and TRBJ1-1; D is unresolved. V lost 2 bases, J lost 0 bases, and 10 bases lay in between. CDR1 KGHSH and CDR2 LQKENI come from the germline V gene. This CDR3 has 15 amino acids. CDR3 residues: CASSPVVSMNTEAFF. CDR3 coding DNA: TGTGCCAGCTCACCAGTCGTGAGTATGAACACTGAAGCTTTCTTT.

This clonotype has more than one count but fewer than ten. The chain links TRBV6-5 to TRBJ2-3; weak D call: TRBD1 (5 bases). The CDR3 is made up of 14 amino acids. Germline V gene data show CDR1 as MNHEY and CDR2 as SVGAGI. Trimming stripped 5 bases from V and 2 bases from J, with 11 bases between. CDR3 sequence: CASSKGQYTDTQYF. CDR3 coding DNA: TGTGCCAGCAGTAAAGGACAATACACAGATACGCAGTATTTT.

By sample fraction, this clonotype is large. V and J are TRBV19 and TRBJ2-6; unclear D gene. Trimming removed 1 base from V and 0 bases from J, with 4 bases in between. Germline lookup yields CDR1 LNHDA and CDR2 SQIVND (reference sequence). This CDR3 comprises 15 residues. The CDR3 sequence: CASSIGGSGANVLTF. In DNA form, the CDR3 reads TGTGCCAGTAGTATAGGGGGCTCTGGGGCCAACGTCCTGACTTTC.

This clonotype is deemed medium-sized (0.01 to 0.1%). V usage is TRBV12-3 or TRBV12-4 and J usage is TRBJ2-1; D might be TRBD1 (5 bases). This CDR3 has 15 residues. Trimming took off 5 bases at V and 0 bases at J, with 11 bases between the two ends. CDR3 sequence (DNA): TGTGCCAGCAGTGTGACAGCCAGCTCCTACAATGAGCAGTTCTTC. Translated, it gives CASSVTASSYNEQFF.

This clonotype is categorized as large. This sequence joins TRBV5-6 and TRBJ2-1; D may be TRBD1 or TRBD2 (5 bases each). The CDR3 has 14 amino acids. Trimming cost V 5 bases and J 8 bases, with 17 bases left between them. Germline V lookup: CDR1 SGHDT, CDR2 YYEEEE. DNA of the CDR3: TGTGCCAGCAGGGTGCTAGGGGCCGGGGATGAGCAGTTCTTC. Translating it yields CASRVLGAGDEQFF.

This clonotype was seen ten or more times. This chain joins TRBV30 and TRBJ1-5; D may be TRBD1 (5 bases). The CDR3 is 15 residues long. Germline CDR1 reads GTSNPN; CDR2 reads SVGIG (reference sequence). V lost 3 bases to trimming and J lost 4 bases, with 16 bases between them. CDR3 in amino acids: CAWSARGLWNQPQHF. The CDR3 DNA reads as TGTGCCTGGAGCGCCCGGGGGTTGTGGAATCAGCCCCAGCATTTT.

This clonotype was picked up many times. This chain uses TRBV29-1 with TRBJ2-1; 11 bases align to TRBD2. The germline V gene has CDR1 SQVTM and CDR2 ANQGSEA. This CDR3 region has 14 residues. The J segment lost 6 bases and the V segment lost 7 bases, leaving 8 bases of the junction unmatched. The CDR3: CSEKTSGKGNEQFF. DNA of the CDR3: TGCAGCGAGAAGACTAGCGGGAAGGGCAATGAGCAGTTCTTC.

This clonotype came up a few times. The chain combines TRBV7-9 with TRBJ2-2; D is unclear. The CDR3 contains 16 residues. Germline V gene lookup returns CDR1 SEHNR and CDR2 FQNEAQ (reference sequence). V was shortened by 0 bases and J by 4 bases, with 12 bases between the two germline ends. In DNA form, the CDR3 reads TGTGCCAGCAGCTTAGCGCTAGGTTTGAGCACCGGGGAGCTGTTTTTT. Protein product: CASSLALGLSTGELFF.

In this sample, this clonotype turned up many times. The chain has TRBV11-2 and TRBJ1-6; TRBD1 matches at 8 bases. J was trimmed by 9 bases and V by 1 base; bases with no gene match: 2. The CDR3 length is 14 residues. Germline values: CDR1 SGHAT, CDR2 FQNNGV. As DNA, the CDR3 is TGTGCCAGCAGCTTAGGACAGGGGCCTTCACCCCTCCACTTT. Translating gives CASSLGQGPSPLHF.

This clonotype occurred a few times. The chain combines TRBV20-1 with TRBJ2-3; D is ambiguous. Trimming cost V 0 bases and J 8 bases, with 6 bases left between them. The germline gives CDR1 DFQATT, CDR2 SNEGSKA (reference sequence). The CDR3 is 11 residues long. As DNA, the CDR3 is TGCAGTGCTAGAGATCTGGCTACGCAGTATTTT. It yields the protein CSARDLATQYF.